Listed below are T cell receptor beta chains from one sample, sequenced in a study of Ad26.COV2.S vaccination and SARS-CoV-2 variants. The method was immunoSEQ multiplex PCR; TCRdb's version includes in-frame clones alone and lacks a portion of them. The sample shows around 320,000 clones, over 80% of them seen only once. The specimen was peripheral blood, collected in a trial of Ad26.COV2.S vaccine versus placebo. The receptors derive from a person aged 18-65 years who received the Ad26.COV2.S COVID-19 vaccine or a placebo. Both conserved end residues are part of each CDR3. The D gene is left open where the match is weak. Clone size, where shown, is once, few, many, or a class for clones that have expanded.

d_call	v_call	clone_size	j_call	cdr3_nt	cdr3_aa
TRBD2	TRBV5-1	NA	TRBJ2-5	TGCGCCAGCAGCGTGACTAGCGGGGGCCCCGGTGGCGAGACCCAGTACTTC	CASSVTSGGPGGETQYF
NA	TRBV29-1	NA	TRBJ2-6	TGCAGCGTGTATGAGGCCCCTGGGGCCAACGTCCTGACTTTC	CSVYEAPGANVLTF
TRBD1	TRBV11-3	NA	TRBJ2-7	TGTGCCAGCAGCTTAGGGGACAGGTCCTACGAGCAGTACTTC	CASSLGDRSYEQYF
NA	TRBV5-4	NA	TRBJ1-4	TGTGCCAGCAGCCTGTGGGGGGGTAATGAAAAACTGTTTTTT	CASSLWGGNEKLFF
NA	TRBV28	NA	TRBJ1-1	TGTGCCAGCAGTTCCCCTGACCGACAAGCTTTCTTT	CASSSPDRQAFF
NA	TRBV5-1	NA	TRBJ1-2	TGCGCCAGCAGCATATCACCGGGCTCTGGGGGCTACACCTTC	CASSISPGSGGYTF
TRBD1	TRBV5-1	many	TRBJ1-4	TGCGCCAGCAGCTTATCAGCGGGCGGGACAGGGCCCCTTAATGAAAAACTGTTTTTT	CASSLSAGGTGPLNEKLFF
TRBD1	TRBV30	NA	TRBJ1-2	TGTGCCGGGGGACAGAACTATGGCTACACCTTC	CAGGQNYGYTF
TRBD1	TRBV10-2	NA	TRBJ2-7	TGCGCCAGCAGGGGACAGCAAAACTACGAGCAGTACTTC	CASRGQQNYEQYF
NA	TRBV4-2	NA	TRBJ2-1	TGTGCCAGCAGCCAGGTCCGGTCTGAGCAGTTCTTC	CASSQVRSEQFF
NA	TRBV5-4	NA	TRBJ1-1	TGTGCCAGCTCCCGTCCGGGAATGAACACTGAAGCTTTCTTT	CASSRPGMNTEAFF
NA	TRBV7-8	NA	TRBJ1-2	TGTGCCACCCTGAGCCGGGAGGGATATGGCTACACCTTC	CATLSREGYGYTF
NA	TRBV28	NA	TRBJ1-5	TGTGCCAGCAGTTTTTGGGGGGCGGTACAGCCCCAGCATTTT	CASSFWGAVQPQHF
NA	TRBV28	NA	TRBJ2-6	TGTGCCAGCAGTTTGCACTCTGGGGCCAACGTCCTGACTTTC	CASSLHSGANVLTF